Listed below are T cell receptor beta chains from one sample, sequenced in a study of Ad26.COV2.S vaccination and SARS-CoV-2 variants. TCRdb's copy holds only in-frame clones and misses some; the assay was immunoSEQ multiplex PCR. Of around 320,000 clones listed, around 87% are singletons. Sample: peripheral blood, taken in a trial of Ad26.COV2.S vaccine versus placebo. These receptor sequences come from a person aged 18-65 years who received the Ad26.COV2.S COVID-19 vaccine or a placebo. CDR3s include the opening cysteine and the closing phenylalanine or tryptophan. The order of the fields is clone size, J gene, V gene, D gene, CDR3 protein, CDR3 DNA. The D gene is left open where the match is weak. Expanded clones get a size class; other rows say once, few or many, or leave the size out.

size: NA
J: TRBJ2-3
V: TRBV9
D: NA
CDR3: CASSPTGSTDTQYF
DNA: TGTGCCAGCAGCCCAACTGGAAGCACAGATACGCAGTATTTT

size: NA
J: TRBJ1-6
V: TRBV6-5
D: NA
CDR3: CASREPGTSPLHF
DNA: TGTGCCAGCAGGGAGCCAGGGACCTCGCCCCTCCACTTT

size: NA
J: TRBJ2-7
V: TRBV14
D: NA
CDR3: CASSRGEAYEQYF
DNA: TGTGCCAGCAGCCGAGGTGAAGCCTACGAGCAGTACTTC

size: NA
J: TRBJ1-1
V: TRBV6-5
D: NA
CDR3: CASKRGAGTEAFF
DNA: TGTGCCAGCAAGCGGGGGGCCGGCACTGAAGCTTTCTTT

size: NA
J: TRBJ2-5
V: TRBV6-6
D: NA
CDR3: CASSNRVGETQYF
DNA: TGTGCCAGCAGCAACAGGGTTGGGGAGACCCAGTACTTC

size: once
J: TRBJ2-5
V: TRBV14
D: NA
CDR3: CASSQDAQETQYF
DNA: TGTGCCAGCAGCCAAGATGCACAAGAGACCCAGTACTTC

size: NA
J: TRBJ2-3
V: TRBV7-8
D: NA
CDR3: CASSPGGYSSTQYF
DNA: TGTGCCAGCAGCCCTGGGGGATATTCGTCAACGCAGTATTTT

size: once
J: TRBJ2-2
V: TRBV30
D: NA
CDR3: CAWGDFTGELFF
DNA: TGTGCCTGGGGCGACTTCACCGGGGAGCTGTTTTTT

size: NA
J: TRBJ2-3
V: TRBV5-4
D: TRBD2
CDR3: CASSSGTSGGAWGTDTQYF
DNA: TGTGCCAGCAGCAGCGGGACTAGCGGGGGGGCCTGGGGCACAGATACGCAGTATTTT

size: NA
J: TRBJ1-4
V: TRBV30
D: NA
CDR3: CAWSVLGRGSEKLFF
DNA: TGTGCCTGGAGTGTACTCGGTCGGGGTAGTGAAAAACTGTTTTTT

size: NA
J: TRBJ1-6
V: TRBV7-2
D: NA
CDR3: CASSFSNDGSPLHF
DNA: TGTGCCAGCAGCTTCAGTAATGACGGATCACCCCTCCACTTT

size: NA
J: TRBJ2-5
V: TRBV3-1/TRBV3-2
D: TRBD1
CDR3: CASSPWGQGAQETQYF
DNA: TGTGCCAGCAGCCCCTGGGGACAGGGGGCGCAAGAGACCCAGTACTTC

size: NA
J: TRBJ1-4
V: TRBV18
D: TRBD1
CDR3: CASAGTGYDEKLFF
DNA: TGTGCCAGCGCCGGGACAGGGTATGATGAAAAACTGTTTTTT

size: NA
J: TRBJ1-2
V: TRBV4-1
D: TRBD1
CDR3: CASSQETGSYGYTF
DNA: TGCGCCAGCAGCCAAGAGACAGGGTCCTATGGCTACACCTTC

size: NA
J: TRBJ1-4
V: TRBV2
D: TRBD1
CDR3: CASTPVRTGPNEKLFF
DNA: TGTGCCAGCACCCCCGTCCGGACAGGTCCAAATGAAAAACTGTTTTTT

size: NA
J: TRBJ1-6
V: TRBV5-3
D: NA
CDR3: CARRQGQILNSPLHF
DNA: TGTGCCAGAAGACAAGGACAGATACTTAATTCACCCCTCCACTTT

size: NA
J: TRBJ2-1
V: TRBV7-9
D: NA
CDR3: CASSLGLVNEQFF
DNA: TGTGCCAGCAGTTTGGGACTTGTGAATGAGCAGTTCTTC

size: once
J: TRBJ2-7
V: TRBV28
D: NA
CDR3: CASSPNELSNEQYF
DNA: TGTGCCAGCAGCCCTAATGAGCTATCGAACGAGCAGTACTTC

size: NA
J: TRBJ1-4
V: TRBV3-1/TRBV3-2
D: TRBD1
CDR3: CASSQPLGGGYEKLFF
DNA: TGTGCCAGCAGCCAACCGCTCGGAGGGGGCTACGAAAAACTGTTTTTT

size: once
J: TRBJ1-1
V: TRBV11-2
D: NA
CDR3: CASSISTGMNTEAFF
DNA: TGTGCCAGCAGCATATCGACAGGAATGAACACTGAAGCTTTCTTT

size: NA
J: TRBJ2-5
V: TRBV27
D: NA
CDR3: CASSPGPTQETQYF
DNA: TGTGCCAGCAGTCCCGGACCGACACAAGAGACCCAGTACTTC

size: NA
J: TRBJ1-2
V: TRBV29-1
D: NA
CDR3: CSVDQGWIGTYGYTF
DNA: TGCAGCGTAGACCAAGGGTGGATAGGGACCTATGGCTACACCTTC

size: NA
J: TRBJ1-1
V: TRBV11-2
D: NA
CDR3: CASSLGTHQNTEAFF
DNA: TGTGCCAGCAGCTTAGGAACACATCAGAACACTGAAGCTTTCTTT

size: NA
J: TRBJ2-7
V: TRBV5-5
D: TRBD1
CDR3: CASSLNRDSLYEQYF
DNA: TGTGCCAGCAGCTTAAACCGGGACAGCCTCTACGAGCAGTACTTC

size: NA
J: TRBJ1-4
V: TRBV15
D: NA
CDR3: CATIKTGSATNEKLFF
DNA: TGTGCCACCATTAAGACAGGTTCAGCAACTAATGAAAAACTGTTTTTT

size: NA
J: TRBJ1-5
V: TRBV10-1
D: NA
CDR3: CASTPGPNQPQHF
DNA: TGCGCCAGCACTCCGGGGCCCAATCAGCCCCAGCATTTT

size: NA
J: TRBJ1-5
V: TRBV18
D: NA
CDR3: CASSPGFAEPQHF
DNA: TGTGCCAGCTCACCAGGTTTTGCAGAGCCCCAGCATTTT

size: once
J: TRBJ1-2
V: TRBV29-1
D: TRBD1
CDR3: CSVAWTGSAYGYTF
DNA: TGCAGCGTTGCTTGGACAGGTTCGGCCTATGGCTACACCTTC